These 26 T cell receptor beta chains were all obtained from the same sample, sequenced in a study of vaccination and CD4 T cells after COVID-19. No antigen has been assigned to these receptors. Treatment described: roughly nine-day PBMC culture with coronavirus spike peptide pools or control peptides (ViraFEST assay). The Oncomine TCR Beta short-read assay was applied to DNA of cultured CD4+ T cells. Via MiXCR, TCRdb re-called the PCR reads, giving one row per CDR3 protein. The table shows 24,000 or so distinct CDR3 sequences, with under 65% occurring only once. The sequenced sample was CD4+ T cells from blood, cultured in vitro. These receptors were obtained from a human donor who had recovered from COVID-19.

The chain links TRBV20-1 to TRBJ2-7, with D perhaps TRBD1 (5 bases). The CDR3 runs to 13 residues. Trimming shortened V by 3 bases and J by 5 bases, and 14 bases separated the two germline ends. In germline, CDR1 is DFQATT, CDR2 SNEGSKA (reference sequence). The CDR3 reads CSASDRAHDEQYF. CDR3 DNA sequence: TGCAGTGCTAGTGACAGAGCGCACGACGAGCAGTACTTC.

This chain links TRBV12-3 or TRBV12-4 with TRBJ1-5; no clear D. The V and J ends lost 2 bases and 9 bases respectively, with 8 bases between them. The CDR3 consists of 12 residues. The CDR3 DNA reads TGTGCCAGCAGTTTAAAGGTTTGGCCCCAGCATTTT. Translation gives CASSLKVWPQHF.

V and J are TRBV6-1 and TRBJ2-2; 10 bases map to TRBD1. V shed 7 bases and J 4 bases; nucleotides not matched to a gene: 3. Germline CDR1 and CDR2: MNHNS and SASEGT. There are 14 residues in the CDR3. The chain's CDR3 is CASNRDRGTGELFF. As DNA, the CDR3 is TGTGCCAGCAACCGGGACAGGGGCACCGGGGAGCTGTTTTTT.

This clonotype was seen a few times. CDR3 coding DNA: TGTGCCACCAGCAGGGATTTAGCGGGAGCGAGCGAGCAGTACTTC. It translates to CATSRDLAGASEQYF. This chain uses TRBV15 with TRBJ2-7; 9 bases are a match to TRBD2. There are 15 residues in the CDR3. Germline V gene sequence: CDR1 LNHNV, CDR2 YYDKDF (reference sequence). After removal of 3 bases from V and 6 bases from J, the junction contained 9 bases not matched to a gene.

The chain has TRBV20-1 and TRBJ2-7, with TRBD2 matching 7 bases. The germline CDR1 and CDR2 sequences are DFQATT and SNEGSKA (reference sequence). Trimming at V came to 1 base and at J to 0 bases, leaving 0 bases not matched to a gene. CDR3 length: 13 amino acids. CDR3: CSARGTSSYEQYF. Here the CDR3 DNA reads TGCAGTGCTAGAGGGACTAGCTCCTACGAGCAGTACTTC.

This chain links TRBV15 with TRBJ1-5; D remains unclear. Germline CDR1 reads LNHNV; CDR2 reads YYDKDF (reference sequence). The CDR3 consists of 15 residues. V gave up 0 bases and J gave up 1 base, with 7 bases separating them. CDR3 DNA sequence: TGTGCCACCAGCAGAGAGAGGGTAAGCAATCAGCCCCAGCATTTT. It is translated as CATSRERVSNQPQHF.

The CDR3 here is CASSLIRNLEAFF. The DNA for the CDR3 is TGTGCCAGCAGTTTAATAAGAAATCTTGAAGCTTTCTTT. The V and J genes are TRBV28 and TRBJ1-1; D call uncertain. Germline V lookup: CDR1 MDHEN, CDR2 SYDVKM. Trimming stripped 2 bases from V and 7 bases from J, with 11 bases between. CDR3 length: 13 amino acids.

The rearrangement uses TRBV9 and TRBJ2-2, with 10 bases lining up with TRBD1. CDR3 size: 14 residues. Trimming removed 4 bases from V and 6 bases from J; junction bases left unmatched: 3. In germline, CDR1 is SGDLS, CDR2 YYNGEE. The CDR3 here is CASSLGQGAGELFF. Written as DNA, the CDR3 is TGTGCCAGCAGCCTCGGACAGGGGGCCGGGGAGCTGTTTTTT.

As for this clonotype: No conserved phenylalanine or tryptophan is present at the end of the CDR3, so a read error is the likely explanation. The CDR3 loop reads CASSTSGLRNEQFL. CDR3 nucleotide sequence: TGTGCCAGCAGCACATCGGGACTAAGAAATGAGCAGTTCCTC. This sequence joins TRBV28 and TRBJ2-1; 7 positions agree with TRBD2. Germline CDR1 reads MDHEN; CDR2 reads SYDVKM. There are 14 residues in the CDR3. Trimming at V came to 6 bases and at J to 7 bases, leaving 9 bases not matched to a gene.

This clonotype has only a few counts. This chain uses TRBV19 with TRBJ2-5, with 11 nucleotides matching TRBD1. The germline CDR1 and CDR2 sequences are LNHDA and SQIVND (reference sequence). Trimming removed 3 bases from V and 6 bases from J; junction bases left unmatched: 6. This CDR3 spans 15 amino acids. The CDR3 DNA follows: TGTGCCAGTAGTATGAGGACAGGGGGCGCGCAGACCCAGTACTTC. It translates to CASSMRTGGAQTQYF.

This chain uses TRBV24-1 with TRBJ2-1; 10 positions match TRBD1. Germline assignment: CDR1 KGHDR and CDR2 SFDVKD. Germline trimming cut 5 bases from V and 7 bases from J; bases unmatched to any gene: 10. The CDR3 is made up of 16 amino acids. The CDR3 here is CATSAVTGGDGNEQFF. CDR3 DNA sequence: TGTGCCACCAGTGCCGTGACAGGGGGCGACGGGAATGAGCAGTTCTTC.

This sequence joins TRBV30 and TRBJ2-1; no definite D call. Germline lookup yields CDR1 GTSNPN and CDR2 SVGIG (reference sequence). The CDR3 is made up of 12 amino acids. V shed 4 bases and J shed 0 bases, with 4 bases lying between them. In DNA form, the CDR3 reads TGTGCCTGGACCAGCTCCTACAATGAGCAGTTCTTC. This encodes CAWTSSYNEQFF.

This clonotype came up once. The rearrangement uses TRBV7-9 and TRBJ2-7, with a tentative D call TRBD2 (5 bases). Germline-derived CDR1 and CDR2 are SEHNR and FQNEAQ (reference sequence). V lost 0 bases, J lost 10 bases, and 16 bases lay in between. The length of the CDR3 is 14 residues. CDR3 nucleotides: TGTGCCAGCAGCTTAGCAGCTGTGGGAGCAGGACAGTACTTC. The encoded protein is CASSLAAVGAGQYF.

The V call is TRBV7-2, the J call TRBJ2-7; a possible D gene is TRBD2 (5 bases). V dropped 5 bases and J dropped 7 bases, with 15 bases sitting between them. The germline V gene encodes CDR1 SGHTA and CDR2 FQGNSA. The CDR3 loop spans 13 amino acids. The CDR3 coding sequence is TGTGCCAGCAGCCCCCGGGGTAGGCGGGAGCAGTACTTC. Residues: CASSPRGRREQYF.

The chain has TRBV7-8 and TRBJ2-7; 14 bases map to TRBD2. Per the germline V gene, CDR1 is SGHVS and CDR2 is FQNEAQ. After removal of 5 bases from V and 7 bases from J, the junction contained 10 bases not matched to a gene. This CDR3 comprises 16 residues. The CDR3 protein is CASSPRGLAGAGEQYF. CDR3 in DNA: TGTGCCAGCAGCCCAAGGGGACTAGCGGGAGCAGGGGAGCAGTACTTC. Complete variable domain (other parts from reference TRBV7-8 and TRBJ2-7): GAGVSQSPRYKVAKRGQDVALRCDPISGHVSLFWYQQALGQGPEFLTYFQNEAQLDKSGLPSDRFFAERPEGSVSTLKIQRTQQEDSAVYLCASSPRGLAGAGEQYFGPGTRLTVT.

J is TRBJ1-2 and V is TRBV11-1; maybe TRBD1 (6 bases). The length of the CDR3 is 11 residues. Trimming cost V 1 base and J 10 bases, with 7 bases left between them. The germline V gene encodes CDR1 SGHAT and CDR2 FQDESV (reference sequence). The CDR3 loop is CASSLEGDYTF. The CDR3 DNA sequence: TGTGCCAGCAGCTTAGAGGGGGACTACACCTTC.

This sequence joins TRBV6-5 and TRBJ1-5, with D unclear. The CDR3 sequence is 18 residues long. V was pared by 4 bases and J by 0 bases, with 19 bases between. Germline CDR1 and CDR2: MNHEY and SVGAGI. CDR3 loop: CASSSSAVPGHSNQPQHF. The CDR3 DNA is TGTGCCAGCAGTTCATCGGCGGTCCCGGGCCATAGCAATCAGCCCCAGCATTTT.

V is TRBV2 and J is TRBJ2-3, with 9 bases lining up with TRBD2. Germline CDR1 reads SNHLY; CDR2 reads FYNNEI. CDR3 length: 16 amino acids. J lost 8 bases, V lost 6 bases, and 15 bases had no gene match. This CDR3 reads CASSPLRASGAITQYF. The CDR3 nucleotides read TGTGCCAGCAGCCCCCTGCGGGCTAGCGGGGCTATTACGCAGTATTTT.

This clonotype has a handful of counts. The genes are TRBV6-1 and TRBJ1-2; D is perhaps TRBD1 (6 bases). V lost 6 bases, J lost 8 bases, and 19 bases lay in between. The CDR3 loop spans 14 amino acids. Germline V gene sequence: CDR1 MNHNS, CDR2 SASEGT. CDR3 in DNA: TGTGCCAGCAGCAACTTCTCAGGGGTCGGCGGCTACACCTTC. Translated, it gives CASSNFSGVGGYTF.

The V gene is TRBV10-3, the J gene TRBJ2-1, with a weak D call TRBD2 (5 bases). Trimming pared 6 bases from V and 6 bases from J, leaving 15 bases between. Germline CDR1 is ENHRY and CDR2 is SYGVKD. The CDR3 length is 14 residues. Here the CDR3 reads CAIRPGNLANEQFF. Here the CDR3 DNA reads TGTGCCATCAGGCCGGGAAACCTGGCCAATGAGCAGTTCTTC.

The chain carries TRBV20-1 and TRBJ2-7; TRBD2 matches at 10 bases. This CDR3 has 15 amino acids. V lost 6 bases to trimming and J lost 2 bases; unmatched junction nucleotides: 10. In germline, CDR1 is DFQATT, CDR2 SNEGSKA (reference sequence). In DNA form, the CDR3 reads TGCAGTGCCAGCGGGGGGGGAAATTCCCCCTACGAGCAGTACTTC. It yields the protein CSASGGGNSPYEQYF.

The rearrangement links TRBV6-2 or TRBV6-3 to TRBJ1-3; TRBD1 matches at 8 bases. Germline assignment: CDR1 MNHEY and CDR2 SVGEGT. With V trimmed by 6 bases and J by 7 bases, 11 bases remained unmatched. The CDR3 is 15 residues long. CDR3 loop: CASRLAGGAMNTIYF. CDR3 in DNA: TGTGCCAGCAGATTGGCAGGGGGCGCGATGAACACCATATATTTT.

The chain combines TRBV2 with TRBJ2-3; tentatively, D is TRBD1 (6 bases). Germline loops: CDR1 SNHLY, CDR2 FYNNEI. This CDR3 contains 14 residues. Trimming took 5 bases from V and 1 from J, leaving 10 bases between them. DNA for the CDR3: TGTGCCAGCAGTCACAGGGCGCGCACAGATACGCAGTATTTT. This sequence encodes CASSHRARTDTQYF.

In this sample, this clonotype turned up a few times. The chain combines TRBV7-9 with TRBJ1-1; D might be TRBD1 (5 bases). CDR3 size: 15 residues. Trimming removed 6 bases from V and 0 bases from J, with 14 bases in between. Germline-derived CDR1 and CDR2 are SEHNR and FQNEAQ (reference sequence). CDR3 amino acids: CASSGGGLMNTEAFF. CDR3 DNA: TGTGCCAGCAGTGGGGGAGGGCTAATGAACACTGAAGCTTTCTTT.

V gene TRBV7-2 combines with J gene TRBJ1-2; possible D gene TRBD1, 5 bases. Germline assignment: CDR1 SGHTA and CDR2 FQGNSA. V lost 2 bases and J 6 bases, leaving 16 bases between the germline ends. This CDR3 comprises 15 residues. CDR3: CASSLMRQLPDGYTF. Here the CDR3 DNA reads TGTGCCAGCAGCTTAATGCGACAGCTACCCGATGGCTACACCTTC.

This clonotype has more than one count but fewer than ten. The chain joins TRBV19 to TRBJ2-3; D gene uncertain. Germline CDR1 reads LNHDA; CDR2 reads SQIVND (reference sequence). The CDR3 runs 16 residues. The V gene lost 5 bases and the J gene lost 0 bases, with 15 bases spanning the gap. The CDR3 loop is CASSATSRGSTDTQYF. CDR3 nucleotide sequence: TGTGCCAGTAGTGCCACGTCCCGAGGCAGCACAGATACGCAGTATTTT. The whole variable domain, remainder taken from reference TRBV19 and TRBJ2-3, is DGGITQSPKYLFRKEGQNVTLSCEQNLNHDAMYWYRQDPGQGLRLIYYSQIVNDFQKGDIAEGYSVSREKKESFPLTVTSAQKNPTAFYLCASSATSRGSTDTQYFGPGTRLTVL.